These 20 T cell receptor beta chains originate from one sample sequenced in a study of siplizumab effects on memory and regulatory T cells (dated by TCRdb to the late 2010s). Libraries were prepared through the immunoSEQ multiplex PCR assay. TCRdb provides this immuneACCESS table in a form limited to in-frame rearrangements. Some clones are lacking; in checked studies, under half of them reflect an unresolved V gene, and why the rest are absent is not known. In all, the sample holds under 95,000 clones, and roughly 94% of those were seen once. The ten most abundant clones make up around 0.3% of the sample. The sample consisted of non-Treg CD4+ T cells sorted from blood. In the paper's terms, the cell subset or site label means: FACS-sorted unstimulated CD4+ non-regulatory T cells. The receptors stem from a human donor in good health.

The rearrangement joins TRBV9 to TRBJ1-2, with 7 bases lining up with TRBD1. V gave up 0 bases and J gave up 7 bases; unmatched junction bases: 12. The CDR3 contains 16 residues. Germline CDR1 and CDR2: SGDLS and YYNGEE. Written as DNA, the CDR3 is TGTGCCAGCAGCGTAGAGGTGAGGGGGCAAAGTGGTGGCTACACCTTC. It yields the protein CASSVEVRGQSGGYTF.

The chain carries TRBV2 and TRBJ2-3; no clear D gene. Trimming cost V 2 bases and J 5 bases, with 17 bases left between them. CDR3 length: 16 amino acids. Germline CDR1 reads SNHLY; CDR2 reads FYNNEI. In DNA, the CDR3 is TGTGCCAGCAGTGAATGGGCCGACCCCGGCATAGATACGCAGTATTTT. It specifies CASSEWADPGIDTQYF.

V gene TRBV9 combines with J gene TRBJ2-3, with a possible D match to TRBD2 (6 bases). Trimming removed 0 bases from V and 0 bases from J, with 14 bases in between. Germline V lookup: CDR1 SGDLS, CDR2 YYNGEE. The CDR3 totals 17 residues. The CDR3 nucleotides are TGTGCCAGCAGCGTAGTCCAAGGCGGGGCTAGCACAGATACGCAGTATTTT. Its translation is CASSVVQGGASTDTQYF.

This clone has only one observation. The chain links TRBV5-5 to TRBJ1-2; the D is unclear. Per germline, CDR1 SGHKS and CDR2 YYEKEE (reference sequence). The CDR3 covers 15 residues. Between the trimmed V and J ends, which lost 2 bases and 7 bases, there was a span of 18 bases. The CDR3 sequence is CASSLNSNQAAGYTF. Written as DNA, the CDR3 is TGTGCCAGCAGCTTAAATAGCAACCAGGCGGCTGGCTACACCTTC.

The CDR3 loop is CASSRDSGSGNTIYF. The CDR3 DNA sequence: TGTGCCAGCAGCCGGGATTCAGGCTCTGGAAACACCATATATTTT. The chain carries TRBV7-2 and TRBJ1-3; D gene uncertain. CDR1 and CDR2 from the germline V gene are SGHTA and FQGNSA. Trimming removed 5 bases from V and 0 bases from J, with 11 bases in between. This CDR3 region has 15 residues.

The chain is built from TRBV11-2 and TRBJ1-2; 9 positions agree with TRBD1. The CDR3 consists of 15 residues. V trimming: 3 bases; J trimming: 8 bases; junction bases outside the gene matches: 10. Germline CDR1 and CDR2: SGHAT and FQNNGV. In DNA form, the CDR3 reads TGTGCCAGCAGCTTGGAGACAGGGGGAAGCGGAGGCTACACCTTC. Translation gives CASSLETGGSGGYTF.

The gene calls are TRBV5-6 and TRBJ2-3, with 10 bases that match TRBD2. This CDR3 spans 16 amino acids. The germline gives CDR1 SGHDT, CDR2 YYEEEE. V gave up 5 bases and J gave up 2 bases; unmatched junction bases: 8. CDR3 in amino acids: CASRYGLAAVTDTQYF. For the CDR3, the DNA is TGTGCCAGCAGATATGGACTAGCGGCCGTCACAGATACGCAGTATTTT.

The chain employs TRBV23-1 and TRBJ2-7; 10 bases agree with TRBD1. TRBV23-1 is an open reading frame whose function is uncertain. The CDR3 totals 16 residues. V was clipped by 8 bases and J by 3 bases; unmatched bases: 13. The CDR3 loop reads CASDPDRDRGYYEQYF. CDR3 nucleotide sequence: TGCGCCAGCGATCCGGACCGGGACAGGGGTTACTACGAGCAGTACTTC.

V is TRBV4-3 and J is TRBJ2-2; 11 bases align to TRBD2. This CDR3 is 16 amino acids long. From germline, CDR1 is LGHNA and CDR2 YSLEER. Germline trimming cut 0 bases from V and 7 bases from J; bases unmatched to any gene: 4. The CDR3, as DNA: TGCGCCAGCAGCCAAGAGGGGACTAGCGGAGGCGGGGAGCTGTTTTTT. Its translation is CASSQEGTSGGGELFF.

The V gene is TRBV11-2, the J gene TRBJ2-7; 9 bases align to TRBD1. Germline CDR1 and CDR2: SGHAT and FQNNGV. V was clipped by 1 base and J by 2 bases; unmatched bases: 3. CDR3 size: 15 residues. CDR3 coding DNA: TGTGCCAGCAGCTTAGCCCGACAGGGGGCCTACGAGCAGTACTTC. Translating it yields CASSLARQGAYEQYF.

The chain employs TRBV18 and TRBJ1-1; TRBD1 aligns across 7 bases. V gave up 8 bases and J gave up 2 bases; unmatched junction bases: 5. Germline V gene sequence: CDR1 KGHSH, CDR2 LQKENI. The CDR3 contains 13 residues. This chain's CDR3 is CASARQGNTEAFF. CDR3 DNA: TGTGCCAGCGCTAGACAGGGCAACACTGAAGCTTTCTTT.

The rearrangement joins TRBV2 to TRBJ2-6; tentatively, D is TRBD2 (5 bases). Germline V gene lookup returns CDR1 SNHLY and CDR2 FYNNEI. The CDR3 runs to 15 residues. Between the trimmed V and J ends, which lost 9 bases and 4 bases, there was a span of 16 bases. The CDR3, as DNA: TGTGCCAGTACCTTGGAGGTTGGGGGGGCCAACGTCCTGACTTTC. As protein: CASTLEVGGANVLTF.

The genes are TRBV7-6 and TRBJ2-5, with 7 bases lining up with TRBD1. V lost 5 bases to trimming and J lost 2 bases; unmatched junction nucleotides: 5. The CDR3 consists of 14 residues. Germline V lookup: CDR1 SGHVS, CDR2 FNYEAQ. The CDR3 sequence: CASSRDSLQETQYF. The DNA for the CDR3 is TGTGCCAGCAGCCGGGACAGTTTACAAGAGACCCAGTACTTC.

The chain joins TRBV11-2 to TRBJ1-4; 8 positions match TRBD1. V trimming: 5 bases; J trimming: 4 bases; junction bases outside the gene matches: 3. Germline V gives CDR1 SGHAT, CDR2 FQNNGV. The CDR3 loop spans 14 amino acids. Written as DNA, the CDR3 is TGTGCCAGCAGCCGGACAGGGTTTAATGAAAAACTGTTTTTT. This encodes CASSRTGFNEKLFF.

The rearrangement uses TRBV5-4 and TRBJ1-2, with D possibly matching TRBD1 (5 bases). Trimming took off 10 bases at V and 8 bases at J, with 24 bases between the two ends. The CDR3 extends over 14 amino acids. Germline V CDR1 and CDR2: SGHNT, YYREEE (reference sequence). CDR3 in amino acids: CAVYAMGGTRGYTF. As DNA, the CDR3 is TGTGCCGTTTATGCCATGGGGGGAACTCGAGGCTACACCTTC.

The chain combines TRBV5-1 with TRBJ2-7; D perhaps matches TRBD1 (6 bases). CDR3 length: 13 residues. CDR1 SGHRS and CDR2 YFSETQ come from the germline V gene. The germline V and J ends were trimmed by 4 bases and 7 bases, with 15 bases remaining between them. The CDR3 DNA sequence: TGCGCCAGCAGCCGAACCACAGGGAGTGAGCAGTACTTC. This gives the protein CASSRTTGSEQYF.

Of note for this clone: The junction and the germline gene differ at one end; a read error may be behind it. The genes are TRBV28 and TRBJ1-5; no definite D call. This CDR3 has 11 amino acids. CDR1 MDHEN and CDR2 SYDVKM come from the germline V gene. This chain's CDR3 is CASSGHDSQHF. The CDR3, as DNA: TGTGCCAGCAGTGGCCACGACTCCCAACATTTT.

This clone was seen a few times. This chain links TRBV19 with TRBJ2-1, with 13 bases lining up with TRBD2. This CDR3 has 16 amino acids. V was clipped by 4 bases and J by 3 bases; unmatched bases: 3. Germline CDR1 LNHDA, CDR2 SQIVND (reference sequence). The CDR3 DNA reads TGTGCCAGTAGTACCGGGACTAGCGGGATCTACAATGAGCAGTTCTTC. Translating it yields CASSTGTSGIYNEQFF.

This clone was seen once. This chain connects TRBV6-6 to TRBJ1-1, with 7 positions matching TRBD1. Trimming removed 6 bases from V and 1 base from J; junction bases left unmatched: 5. The CDR3 extends over 14 amino acids. Germline CDR1 reads MNHNY; CDR2 reads SVGAGI (reference sequence). CDR3 nucleotides: TGTGCCAGCAGCCTAACAGGGGAGAACACTGAAGCTTTCTTT. This sequence encodes CASSLTGENTEAFF.

The gene calls are TRBV4-3 and TRBJ1-2; D perhaps matches TRBD1 (6 bases). The germline V gene encodes CDR1 LGHNA and CDR2 YSLEER. The CDR3 is 15 residues long. Trimming left V 1 base short and J 4 bases short, with 13 bases between. Written as DNA, the CDR3 is TGCGCCAGCAGCCAAGGCGAGGGGGGGATCTATGGCTACACCTTC. Its protein product is CASSQGEGGIYGYTF.